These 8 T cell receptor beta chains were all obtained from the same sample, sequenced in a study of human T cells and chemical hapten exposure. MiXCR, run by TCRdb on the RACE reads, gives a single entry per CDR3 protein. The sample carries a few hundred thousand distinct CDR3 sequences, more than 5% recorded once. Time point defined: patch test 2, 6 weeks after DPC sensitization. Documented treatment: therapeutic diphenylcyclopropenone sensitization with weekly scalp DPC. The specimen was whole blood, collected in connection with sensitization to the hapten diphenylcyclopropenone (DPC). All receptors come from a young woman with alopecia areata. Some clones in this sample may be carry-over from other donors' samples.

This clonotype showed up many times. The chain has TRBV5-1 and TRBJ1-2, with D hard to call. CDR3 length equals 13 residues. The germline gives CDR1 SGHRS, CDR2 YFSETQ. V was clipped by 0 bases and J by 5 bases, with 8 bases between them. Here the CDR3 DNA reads TGCGCCAGCAGCTTGGACCCGGCATATGGCTACACCTTC. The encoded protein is CASSLDPAYGYTF.

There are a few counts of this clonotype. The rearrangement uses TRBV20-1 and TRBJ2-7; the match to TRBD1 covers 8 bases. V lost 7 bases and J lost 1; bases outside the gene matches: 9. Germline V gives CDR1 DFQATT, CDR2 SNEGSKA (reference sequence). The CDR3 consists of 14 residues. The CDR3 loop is CSVRRGQGSYEQYF. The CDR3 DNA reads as TGCAGTGTACGGCGAGGACAGGGATCCTACGAGCAGTACTTC.

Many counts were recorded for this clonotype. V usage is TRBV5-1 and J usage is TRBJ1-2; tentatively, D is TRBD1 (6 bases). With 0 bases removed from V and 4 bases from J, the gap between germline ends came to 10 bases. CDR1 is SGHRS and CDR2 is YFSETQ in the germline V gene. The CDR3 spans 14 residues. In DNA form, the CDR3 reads TGCGCCAGCAGCTTGGAACAGGGCGGCTATGGCTACACCTTC. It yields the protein CASSLEQGGYGYTF. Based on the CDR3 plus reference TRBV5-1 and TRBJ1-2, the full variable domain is KAGVTQTPRYLIKTRGQQVTLSCSPISGHRSVSWYQQTPGQGLQFLFEYFSETQRNKGNFPGRFSGRQFSNSRSEMNVSTLELGDSALYLCASSLEQGGYGYTFGSGTRLTVV.

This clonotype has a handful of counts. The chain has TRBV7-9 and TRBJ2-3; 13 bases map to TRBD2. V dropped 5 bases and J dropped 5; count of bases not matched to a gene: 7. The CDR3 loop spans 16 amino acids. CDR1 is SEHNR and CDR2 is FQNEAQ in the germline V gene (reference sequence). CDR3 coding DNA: TGTGCCAGCAGCCCCCGGACTAGCGGGGGAATAGATACGCAGTATTTT. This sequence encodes CASSPRTSGGIDTQYF.

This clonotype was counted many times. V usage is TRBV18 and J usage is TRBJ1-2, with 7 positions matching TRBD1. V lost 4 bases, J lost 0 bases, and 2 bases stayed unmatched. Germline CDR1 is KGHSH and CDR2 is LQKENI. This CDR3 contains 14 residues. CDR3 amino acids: CASSQTGSNYGYTF. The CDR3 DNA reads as TGTGCCAGCTCACAGACAGGGTCTAACTATGGCTACACCTTC.

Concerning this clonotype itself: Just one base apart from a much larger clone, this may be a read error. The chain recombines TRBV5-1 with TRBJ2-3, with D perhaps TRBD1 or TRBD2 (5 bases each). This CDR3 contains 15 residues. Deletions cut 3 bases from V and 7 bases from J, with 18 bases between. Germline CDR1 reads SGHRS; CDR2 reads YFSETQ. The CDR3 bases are TGCGCCAGCAGCTACCGGGTCGGGGCGGAACATACGCAGTATTTT. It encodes CASSYRVGAEHTQYF.

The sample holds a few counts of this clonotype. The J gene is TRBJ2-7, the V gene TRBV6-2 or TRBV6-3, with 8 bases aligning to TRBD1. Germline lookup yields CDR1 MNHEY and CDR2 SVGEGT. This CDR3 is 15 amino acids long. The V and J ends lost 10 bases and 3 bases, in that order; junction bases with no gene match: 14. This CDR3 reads CAINTPGQAYYEQYF. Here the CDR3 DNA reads TGTGCCATCAACACACCGGGACAGGCATACTACGAGCAGTACTTC.

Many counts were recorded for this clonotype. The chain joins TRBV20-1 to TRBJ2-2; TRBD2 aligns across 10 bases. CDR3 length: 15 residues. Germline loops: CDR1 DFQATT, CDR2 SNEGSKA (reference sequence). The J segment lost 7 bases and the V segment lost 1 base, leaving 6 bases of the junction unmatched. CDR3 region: CSARAAGGPHGELFF. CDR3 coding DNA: TGCAGTGCTAGAGCAGCGGGGGGGCCCCACGGGGAGCTGTTTTTT.